The 8 T cell receptor beta chains listed next were all sequenced from one sample in a study of cytomegalovirus exposure and HLA in healthy donors. This PCR relied on a set of 60 Vbeta primers and 13 Jbeta primers. The method was immunoSEQ multiplex PCR; TCRdb's version includes in-frame clones alone and lacks a portion of them. Of about 180,000 clones in the sample, about three quarters are singletons; the top ten hold around 5.7%. What was sequenced was PBMCs. These TCRs come from a man in his forties in good health and CMV-seronegative.

V usage is TRBV6-1 and J usage is TRBJ2-2; perhaps TRBD2 as D (7 bases). The V end was cut by 6 bases, the J end by 5 bases, with 13 bases between. CDR3 length equals 14 residues. Germline V gene lookup returns CDR1 MNHNS and CDR2 SASEGT. The CDR3 here is CASRDGGTTGELFF. The DNA of the CDR3 is TGTGCCAGCAGGGACGGGGGGACAACCGGGGAGCTGTTTTTT.

The chain employs TRBV5-6 and TRBJ2-3, with D unclear. This CDR3 spans 11 amino acids. Germline CDR1 and CDR2: SGHDT and YYEEEE. Trimming removed 4 bases at V and 4 bases at J, with 4 bases between. CDR3 bases: TGTGCCAGCAGCCTCGCAGATACGCAGTATTTT. Translating gives CASSLADTQYF.

This chain uses TRBV2 with TRBJ2-7; D is undetermined. Germline loops: CDR1 SNHLY, CDR2 FYNNEI. This CDR3 comprises 13 residues. The V end was cut by 4 bases, the J end by 4 bases, with 11 bases between. The CDR3 spells CASSVLELYEQYF. In DNA form, the CDR3 reads TGTGCCAGCAGTGTTTTGGAGCTATACGAGCAGTACTTC. Together with reference TRBV2 and TRBJ2-7, the CDR3 gives the full variable domain: EPEVTQTPSHQVTQMGQEVILRCVPISNHLYFYWYRQILGQKVEFLVSFYNNEISEKSEIFDDQFSVERPDGSNFTLKIRSTKLEDSAMYFCASSVLELYEQYFGPGTRLTVT.

The V call is TRBV27, the J call TRBJ2-7, with D perhaps matching TRBD2 (5 bases). V gave up 6 bases and J gave up 1 base, with 13 bases separating them. This CDR3 is built from 14 residues. The germline V gene encodes CDR1 MNHEY and CDR2 SMNVEV (reference sequence). CDR3 in DNA: TGTGCCAGCAGCGAAGGGAGTTTTTCCTACGAGCAGTACTTC. It yields the protein CASSEGSFSYEQYF.

The V call is TRBV10-3, the J call TRBJ1-2, with D perhaps TRBD1 (6 bases). The V gene's germline CDR1 is ENHRY and CDR2 SYGVKD. Trimming pared 5 bases from V and 5 bases from J, leaving 9 bases between. This CDR3 spans 12 amino acids. The DNA of the CDR3 is TGTGCCATCAGTAGGACAGATTATGGCTACACCTTC. This gives the protein CAISRTDYGYTF.

This chain uses TRBV9 with TRBJ1-2; no reliable D call. Germline-derived CDR1 and CDR2 are SGDLS and YYNGEE. There are 14 residues in the CDR3. With 4 bases removed from V and 8 bases from J, the gap between germline ends came to 18 bases. As DNA, the CDR3 is TGTGCCAGCAGCAAAGACGGCGGGCGGGCGGGCTACACCTTC. Translation: CASSKDGGRAGYTF.

V and J are TRBV6-5 and TRBJ1-2, with D possibly matching TRBD1 (5 bases). The V and J ends lost 5 bases and 3 bases respectively, with 16 bases between them. CDR1 and CDR2 (germline): MNHEY, SVGAGI. The length of the CDR3 is 15 residues. The CDR3 region has the DNA TGTGCCAGCAGTAACCGGGAGAGGGGTGACTATGGCTACACCTTC. Amino acid sequence: CASSNRERGDYGYTF.

This rearrangement joins TRBV6-5 to TRBJ2-7, with 7 positions matching TRBD2. The ends lost 6 bases at V and 5 bases at J; junction bases unmatched: 4. CDR1 is MNHEY, CDR2 SVGAGI, per germline. The CDR3 has 12 residues. CDR3 sequence reads: CASRRTSDEQYF. The CDR3 DNA reads as TGTGCCAGCAGGCGAACTAGCGACGAGCAGTACTTC.